This record looks at one TCR beta chain sequence and its context. Its antigen has not been determined. No qualities accompany the bases; no much larger clone lies one base away. The immunoSEQ hsTCRB assay version 4, run in survey mode, was used to sequence TCRbeta repertoires from genomic DNA. For TCRbeta sequencing, genomic DNA was diluted to approximately 10 ng/uL, with up to about 1 ug used per sample. The source study handled its data this way. TCRbeta data analysis was done in ImmunoSeq Analyzer 3.0, and diversity was calculated on productive nucleotide rearrangements. The improved Chao index was used to estimate lower-bound TCR diversity, and the Gini coefficient was used to estimate clonality using the Immunarch R package. When different nucleotide rearrangements encoded the same CDR3beta amino acid sequence, each rearrangement was treated as a distinct clonotype. Differential abundance analysis identified TCRbeta sequences significantly enriched in antigen-responding cells relative to anti-CD3/anti-CD28-activated cells. Using predicted peptide-MHC specificity as the basis, GLIPH2 grouped TCRs into clusters, both for each participant individually and for the merged data sets that combined participants. TCRdb obtained this table from immuneACCESS and retained in-frame rearrangements with V and J assigned. These tables miss some clones; where compared with another copy, unresolved V genes account for less than half of the shortfall, and the remainder is unexplained. From that table come the V and J calls and clone size; the DNA was used to work out D and trimming. The sample contains 40,000 to 55,000 clones, 85% to 90% of them found a single time. Of the sample, about 3.5% falls within the top ten clones.

This sample was included in a study of persistence of HIV-infected CD4 T cells (dated by TCRdb to about 2020). General notes on the study: The median time the participants had spent on suppressive ART was 8 years. Peripheral blood samples of up to about 200 mL were obtained at multiple time points, with the exception of two participants, for whom leukapheresis was performed at a single time point. Anti-CD3/anti-CD28 stimulation activated a higher proportion of cells, with a lower memory fraction, than antigen stimulation. CMV- and HIV-1 Gag-responding CD4+ T cells were isolated from ART-treated individuals so that antigen-driven clonal expansion of HIV-1-infected cells could be examined. The clonality of all cells in each sorted population was measured by TCRbeta sequencing, and the clonality of infected cells was measured by proviral sequencing. For the TCR cluster analysis across participants, 8 participants were included for CMV and about 7 participants for Gag. General study outcomes and caveats: Bulk TCR analyses could not be limited to the rare CMV-responding cells that actually contained HIV-1 proviruses. Antigen-responding cells were enriched for expanded CDR3beta sequences that were degenerate, which suggests that CD4+ responses to CMV and Gag underwent convergent selection. TCRbeta richness in CMV- and Gag-responding cells was significantly lower than in anti-CD3/anti-CD28-responding cells; CMV-responding cells had higher oligoclonality than CD3/CD28-stimulated and Gag-responding cells. Within the same sorted populations, how oligoclonal the TCRs were correlated with how oligoclonal the proviruses were. Only a small number of individuals took part in the study, and only a limited range of antigens was tested.

The CDR3 has 19 amino acids, counting the end cysteine and phenylalanine. CDR3 DNA only is kept here, 57 bases in frame from base 1. In the germline V gene, CDR1 corresponds to MDHEN and CDR2 to SYDVKM. Trimming takes 2 bases off V and 3 bases off J; junction bases not matched to a gene: 16. The sample's treatment or condition label, in plain terms: suppressive antiretroviral therapy. Cells were stimulated with anti-CD3/anti-CD28 magnetic beads as a nonspecific positive control representing the CD4+ T cell repertoire. Sorting of responding CD4+ T cells was based on upregulation of both CD40 ligand and CD69. Participants were HIV-1-infected adults who started suppressive ART during chronic infection. Plasma HIV-1 RNA had been undetectable (below 50 copies/mL) in participants for at least 4 years. To be included, a participant needed positive CMV serology and a CD4+ T cell count above 400 cells/uL. Before stimulation, PBMCs were isolated using density centrifugation and depleted of CD8+ T cells. For about 20 hours, CD8-depleted PBMCs were stimulated with anti-CD28/CD49d costimulation, a CD40-blocking antibody, and enfuvirtide, which was added to prevent new infections. Cell sorting was performed on a Beckman Coulter MoFlo Legacy or XDP sorter, and dead cells were excluded with propidium iodide. Genomic DNA was extracted using the QIAamp DNA Mini Kit for samples with more than one million cells and using the Quick-DNA Microprep Kit for all other samples.

The material sequenced was CD4+ T cells sorted from PBMCs after approximately 19-hour stimulation, taken from a patient who received antiretroviral therapy. The cell subset or site label corresponds to: CD40L+CD69+ CD4 T cells responding to anti-CD3/anti-CD28 beads, representing the overall repertoire. This TCR came from an adult woman with HIV who was CMV-seropositive. The chain joins TRBV28 to TRBJ1-2, and TRBD1 aligns with 9 junction nucleotides. The nucleotides read TGTGCCAGCAGTTTAAGTGGGACAGGGTTCAGGAGGGGACACTATGGCTACACCTTC. Its protein product is CASSLSGTGFRRGHYGYTF.